The rows below give T cell receptor beta chains drawn from one sample of a study of shared clonotypes between healthy human individuals. Clones were sequenced by immunoSEQ multiplex PCR, and TCRdb holds only the in-frame ones, with some missing. The sample lists 600,000 to 750,000 clones, around 77% occurring once. The specimen sequenced was memory CD4+ T cells sorted from blood. The origin of the receptors is a woman aged 25 to 39 in good health. Each CDR3 is given with its conserved first and last residue. The D gene is left open where the match is weak. Clone size is shown for a subset of rows, as once, few, many or a class of expanded clone.

D gene	V gene	J gene	clone size	CDR3 protein	CDR3 DNA
NA	TRBV7-8	TRBJ1-1	NA	CASSLFGWNTEAFF	TGTGCCAGCAGCTTATTTGGCTGGAACACTGAAGCTTTCTTT
NA	TRBV4-2	TRBJ1-4	NA	CASSQKGYSTNEKLFF	TGTGCCAGCAGCCAGAAGGGTTATTCAACTAATGAAAAACTGTTTTTT
NA	TRBV5-1	TRBJ2-7	NA	CASSEQYYEQYF	TGCGCCAGCAGCGAACAGTACTACGAGCAGTACTTC
NA	TRBV28	TRBJ1-3	NA	CASTGPGNTIYF	TGTGCCAGCACAGGGCCTGGAAACACCATATATTTT
NA	TRBV28	TRBJ2-1	NA	CASIKAEYSEQFF	TGTGCCAGCATAAAGGCGGAGTATTCTGAGCAGTTCTTC
NA	TRBV10-2	TRBJ2-3	NA	CASSESLSIDTQYF	TGCGCCAGCAGTGAGTCTCTGTCTATAGATACGCAGTATTTT
NA	TRBV2	TRBJ2-7	NA	CASNRGSSYEQYF	TGTGCCAGCAATCGGGGCAGCTCCTACGAGCAGTACTTC
NA	TRBV19	TRBJ2-7	NA	CASSFYTGAADNYEQYF	TGTGCCAGTAGTTTCTATACGGGGGCAGCGGACAATTACGAGCAGTACTTC
NA	TRBV4-1	TRBJ2-5	once	CASSQDPSRGTQYF	TGCGCCAGCAGCCAAGATCCCTCACGAGGGACCCAGTACTTC
NA	TRBV12-1	TRBJ2-3	NA	CASSFCPGPRPTDTQYF	TGTGCCAGCAGCTTCTGTCCGGGACCGCGACCCACAGATACGCAGTATTTT
TRBD1	TRBV2	TRBJ1-1	NA	CASGPRGRNEAFF	TGTGCCAGCGGCCCCAGGGGGCGTAATGAAGCTTTCTTT
NA	TRBV15	TRBJ1-2	many	CATSREAGYGYTF	TGTGCCACCAGCAGGGAAGCAGGGTATGGCTACACCTTC
NA	TRBV5-1	TRBJ2-5	few	CASQYGFGQETQYF	TGCGCCAGCCAGTACGGGTTTGGTCAAGAGACCCAGTACTTC
NA	TRBV11-2	TRBJ2-3	NA	CASSLAGNTQYF	TGTGCCAGCAGCTTAGCGGGGAATACGCAGTATTTT
TRBD2	TRBV5-1	TRBJ2-3	NA	CASSLAGGAGVRADTQYF	TGCGCCAGCAGCTTGGCCGGTGGGGCGGGAGTGCGAGCAGATACGCAGTATTTT
NA	TRBV18	TRBJ1-5	once	CASSPWSNSNQPQHF	TGTGCCAGCTCACCGTGGTCGAATAGCAATCAGCCCCAGCATTTT
NA	TRBV18	TRBJ1-2	NA	CASSPSHDNNYGYTF	TGTGCCAGCTCACCGTCTCATGACAACAACTATGGCTACACCTTC
NA	TRBV28	TRBJ2-1	NA	CASINARGSSYNEQFF	TGTGCCAGCATAAACGCAAGGGGGAGCTCCTACAATGAGCAGTTCTTC
TRBD1	TRBV30	TRBJ1-1	NA	CAWSRDRDTEAFF	TGTGCCTGGAGCCGGGACAGGGACACTGAAGCTTTCTTT
TRBD1	TRBV5-4	TRBJ1-1	NA	CASSFGTGQGPTEAFF	TGTGCCAGCAGCTTTGGTACGGGACAGGGACCGACTGAAGCTTTCTTT
NA	TRBV19	TRBJ1-5	NA	CASSRGQYSNQPQHF	TGTGCCAGTAGTAGAGGCCAGTATAGCAATCAGCCCCAGCATTTT
TRBD2	TRBV9	TRBJ2-7	NA	CASSVGSLAGEGEQYF	TGTGCCAGCAGCGTAGGTTCACTAGCGGGAGAAGGAGAGCAGTACTTC
NA	TRBV4-2	TRBJ1-4	NA	CASSIRGEEKLFF	TGTGCCAGCAGCATCAGGGGAGAGGAAAAACTGTTTTTT
NA	TRBV4-1	TRBJ1-1	NA	CASSQEKVRGNTEAFF	TGCGCCAGCAGCCAAGAAAAGGTCCGGGGAAACACTGAAGCTTTCTTT
NA	TRBV29-1	TRBJ2-7	NA	CSVEGRNRGNEQYF	TGCAGCGTTGAAGGCCGGAACCGGGGGAACGAGCAGTACTTC
TRBD1	TRBV5-6	TRBJ2-5	NA	CASSLGRQGVSETQYF	TGTGCCAGCAGCTTGGGGCGACAGGGTGTGTCGGAGACCCAGTACTTC